This is a list of T cell receptor beta chains from one sample in a study of cytomegalovirus exposure and HLA in healthy donors. Some clones are missing from TCRdb's copy, which holds only in-frame ones; the method was immunoSEQ multiplex PCR. The table lists 100,000 to 150,000 clones, around four fifths of them singletons. Sequencing input: PBMCs. These receptors all stem from a woman between 45 and 65 years old in good health and CMV-seropositive. Each CDR3 is given with its conserved first and last residue. A D gene is named only where the DNA matches it firmly. Some rows mark clone size as missing; the rest say once, few, many or name a class of expanded clone.

V gene	J gene	D gene	CDR3 length	clone size	CDR3 DNA	CDR3 protein
TRBV6-8	TRBJ2-7	TRBD2	15	NA	TGTGCCAGCAGTTATGGGCGGGAGGCCTCCTACGAGCAGTACTTC	CASSYGREASYEQYF
TRBV5-1	TRBJ1-1	NA	14	NA	TGCGCCAGCAGCCAGATGGCGGGTAACACTGAAGCTTTCTTT	CASSQMAGNTEAFF
TRBV7-2	TRBJ1-6	NA	13	NA	TGTGCCAGCAGCTTACTCCGGGATTCACCCCTCCACTTT	CASSLLRDSPLHF
TRBV2	TRBJ2-3	TRBD2	17	NA	TGTGCCAGCAGCGGGGGGGGGACTAGCGGGGGCACAGATACGCAGTATTTT	CASSGGGTSGGTDTQYF
TRBV4-2	TRBJ2-1	TRBD2	22	NA	TGTGCCAGCAGCCAAGATTTGGTCTTCGCGGGAGGCCCCCCCCCTTCTATCAATGAGCAGTTCTTC	CASSQDLVFAGGPPPSINEQFF
TRBV5-1	TRBJ2-3	NA	14	NA	TGCGCCAGCAGCTTTCTTTCCAGCACAGATACGCAGTATTTT	CASSFLSSTDTQYF
TRBV2	TRBJ2-5	NA	15	NA	TGTGCCAGCAGTGAAGCGCTTGTGCAATCAGGGACCCAGTACTTC	CASSEALVQSGTQYF
TRBV6-5	TRBJ1-1	NA	14	NA	TGTGCCAGCAGTTACTCTGAGGGCACCACTGAAGCTTTCTTT	CASSYSEGTTEAFF
TRBV7-9	TRBJ2-1	NA	12	NA	TGTTCCAGCAGACTCCGTTTTGAGGAGCAGTTCTTC	CSSRLRFEEQFF
TRBV4-3	TRBJ2-1	NA	15	NA	TGCGCCAGCAGCCAAGTAAGGGGATTCGACAATGAGCAGTTCTTC	CASSQVRGFDNEQFF
TRBV12-5	TRBJ1-2	NA	12	NA	TGTGCTAGTGGTTTGGAGGGCGGGGGCTACACCTTC	CASGLEGGGYTF
TRBV5-1	TRBJ2-2	TRBD1	15	once	TGCGCCAGCAGCAACCGGGACAGGGGTCTCGGGGAGCTGTTTTTT	CASSNRDRGLGELFF
TRBV10-3	TRBJ2-3	TRBD2	16	NA	TGTGCCATCAGTGAGAGGGCGGGGGGGGCATATGATACGCAGTATTTT	CAISERAGGAYDTQYF
TRBV11-2	TRBJ2-3	NA	15	NA	TGTGCCAGCAGCACTGTAGGGGGGGCCACAGATACGCAGTATTTT	CASSTVGGATDTQYF
TRBV30	TRBJ2-7	NA	13	NA	TGTGCCTGGAGCCATTCGACAGGCGGCGAGCAGTACTTC	CAWSHSTGGEQYF
TRBV6-5	TRBJ1-1	TRBD1	13	NA	TGTGCCAGCAGAAGGTCAGGGGGGACTGAAGCTTTCTTT	CASRRSGGTEAFF
TRBV2	TRBJ1-6	NA	14	few	TGTGCCAGCAGCAACACTCATCAGGAATCACCCCTCCACTTT	CASSNTHQESPLHF
TRBV7-3	TRBJ2-3	NA	18	NA	TGTGCCAGCAGCTCTCGTACAGGGTGGGACCAAGCCACAGATACGCAGTATTTT	CASSSRTGWDQATDTQYF
TRBV19	TRBJ1-2	NA	15	NA	TGTGCCAGTGCCGACCGGGACACTACAAACTATGGCTACACCTTC	CASADRDTTNYGYTF
TRBV5-1	TRBJ1-6	NA	16	NA	TGCGCCAGCAGGAAGGACATGAGCTCCTATAATTCACCCCTCCACTTT	CASRKDMSSYNSPLHF
TRBV27	TRBJ1-1	NA	11	NA	TGTGCCAGCAGGGCGAACACTGAAGCTTTCTTT	CASRANTEAFF
TRBV7-2	TRBJ2-7	NA	14	NA	TGTGCCAGCAGCTTAGTAGGGGGGGCGTACGAGCAGTACTTC	CASSLVGGAYEQYF
TRBV9	TRBJ2-5	TRBD2	16	NA	TGTGCCAGCAGCGACCAGGGTAGCGGGCAACAAGAGACCCAGTACTTC	CASSDQGSGQQETQYF
TRBV6-5	TRBJ1-4	NA	14	NA	TGTGCCAGCAGTCTAGAAAGGGGTAATGAAAAACTGTTTTTT	CASSLERGNEKLFF
TRBV5-5	TRBJ1-5	TRBD1	14	NA	TGTGCCAGCAGCTGGGGACAGAACAATCAGCCCCAGCATTTT	CASSWGQNNQPQHF
TRBV27	TRBJ2-3	NA	13	NA	TGTGCCAGCAGCGGTCGTCTCACAGATACGCAGTATTTT	CASSGRLTDTQYF
TRBV9	TRBJ2-1	TRBD2	14	NA	TGTGCCAGCAGCGTAGGGGACTACTACAATGAGCAGTTCTTC	CASSVGDYYNEQFF
TRBV7-2	TRBJ1-5	NA	15	NA	TGTGCCAGCAGCTTATCAGGACAGTTAAATCAGCCCCAGCATTTT	CASSLSGQLNQPQHF
TRBV9	TRBJ2-2	NA	14	few	TGTGCCAGCAGCCCAAGGGGCGACACCGGGGAGCTGTTTTTT	CASSPRGDTGELFF
TRBV5-4	TRBJ2-1	TRBD2	14	NA	TGTGCCAGCACCCGGGGACTAGCGAACAATGAGCAGTTCTTC	CASTRGLANNEQFF
TRBV5-4	TRBJ2-3	NA	15	NA	TGTGCCAGCAGCTTGGCCGGGACTAGCACAGATACGCAGTATTTT	CASSLAGTSTDTQYF
TRBV5-4	TRBJ2-3	NA	16	NA	TGTGCCAGCAGCTTGGATTCGGGACAAGGCACAGATACGCAGTATTTT	CASSLDSGQGTDTQYF
TRBV11-2	TRBJ2-5	TRBD1	13	NA	TGTGCCAGCAGCTTCGACAGGGAAGAGACCCAGTACTTC	CASSFDREETQYF
TRBV4-3	TRBJ1-4	TRBD1	15	few	TGCGCCAGCAGCCCACAGGGGGGGACTAATGAAAAACTGTTTTTT	CASSPQGGTNEKLFF
TRBV18	TRBJ2-5	NA	14	NA	TGTGCCAGCTCACCACCGGCTAGCAGGGAGACCCAGTACTTC	CASSPPASRETQYF
TRBV19	TRBJ1-1	NA	13	NA	TGTGCCAGTAGTATACAGGGGTGGACTGAAGCTTTCTTT	CASSIQGWTEAFF
TRBV5-1	TRBJ2-5	TRBD1	15	NA	TGCGCCAGCAGCCCGCCGCCGGGACAGCAAGAGACCCAGTACTTC	CASSPPPGQQETQYF
TRBV18	TRBJ1-4	NA	15	NA	TGTGCCAGCTCACTGAGCGGGGGTTCCAATGAAAAACTGTTTTTT	CASSLSGGSNEKLFF
TRBV6-1	TRBJ1-4	NA	16	NA	TGTGCCAGCAGTGTACTAGCAGGGAGGACTAATGAAAAACTGTTTTTT	CASSVLAGRTNEKLFF
TRBV18	TRBJ2-7	NA	11	once	TGTGCCAGCTCTTCTTCCTACGAGCAGTACTTC	CASSSSYEQYF
TRBV11-2	TRBJ2-7	NA	17	NA	TGTGCCAGCAGCTTCTTGCGGGGCACCAGAGGGAGCTACGAGCAGTACTTC	CASSFLRGTRGSYEQYF
TRBV7-9	TRBJ2-1	NA	16	NA	TGTGCCAGCGAACCTTTTGACAAGGGGTTTTACAATGAGCAGTTCTTC	CASEPFDKGFYNEQFF
TRBV2	TRBJ2-5	TRBD2	18	NA	TGTGCCAGCAGTCGCCTACCCCGGACTAGCGGGAACCAAGAGACCCAGTACTTC	CASSRLPRTSGNQETQYF
TRBV4-1	TRBJ1-4	NA	18	NA	TGCGCCAGCAGCCACCGCGGGGGGCGACTTTCAACTAATGAAAAACTGTTTTTT	CASSHRGGRLSTNEKLFF
TRBV12-5	TRBJ2-5	TRBD1	15	NA	TGTGCTAGTGGTTTGGTTACAGGGGGCGAAGAGACCCAGTACTTC	CASGLVTGGEETQYF
TRBV7-2	TRBJ2-3	TRBD2	17	NA	TGTGCCAGCAGCTTCCCCACTAGCGGGAGGGCCATAGATACGCAGTATTTT	CASSFPTSGRAIDTQYF
TRBV9	TRBJ1-4	TRBD1	16	NA	TGTGCCAGCAGCGCTGGAACCGGGACAGGGGGAGAAAAACTGTTTTTT	CASSAGTGTGGEKLFF
TRBV13	TRBJ2-3	TRBD2	16	NA	TGTGCCAGCAGCTTATCAGCGGGGGGGATAACAGATACGCAGTATTTT	CASSLSAGGITDTQYF
TRBV10-3	TRBJ1-4	TRBD1	13	NA	TGTGCCATCAGTGACACACAGGGGAGGAAACTGTTTTTT	CAISDTQGRKLFF
TRBV19	TRBJ1-2	NA	16	NA	TGTGCCAGTAGTATAGGGGGGCTGTTTCGAGTCTATGGCTACACCTTC	CASSIGGLFRVYGYTF
TRBV10-3	TRBJ1-1	NA	17	NA	TGTGCCATCAGTGAGCCGCCAGGACAGCCCATGAACACTGAAGCTTTCTTT	CAISEPPGQPMNTEAFF
TRBV6-1	TRBJ2-1	TRBD1	16	NA	TGTGCCAGCAGTGAAGCGCGGGGGACAGGGTGGGATGAGCAGTTCTTC	CASSEARGTGWDEQFF
TRBV7-2	TRBJ2-2	NA	15	NA	TGTGCCAGCAGCTTAGTCGGGGGGCTAGGCGGGGAGCTGTTTTTT	CASSLVGGLGGELFF
TRBV11-2	TRBJ2-4	TRBD1	14	NA	TGTGCCAGCAGCTCCACACGGACAGGAAACAGTCAGTACTTC	CASSSTRTGNSQYF